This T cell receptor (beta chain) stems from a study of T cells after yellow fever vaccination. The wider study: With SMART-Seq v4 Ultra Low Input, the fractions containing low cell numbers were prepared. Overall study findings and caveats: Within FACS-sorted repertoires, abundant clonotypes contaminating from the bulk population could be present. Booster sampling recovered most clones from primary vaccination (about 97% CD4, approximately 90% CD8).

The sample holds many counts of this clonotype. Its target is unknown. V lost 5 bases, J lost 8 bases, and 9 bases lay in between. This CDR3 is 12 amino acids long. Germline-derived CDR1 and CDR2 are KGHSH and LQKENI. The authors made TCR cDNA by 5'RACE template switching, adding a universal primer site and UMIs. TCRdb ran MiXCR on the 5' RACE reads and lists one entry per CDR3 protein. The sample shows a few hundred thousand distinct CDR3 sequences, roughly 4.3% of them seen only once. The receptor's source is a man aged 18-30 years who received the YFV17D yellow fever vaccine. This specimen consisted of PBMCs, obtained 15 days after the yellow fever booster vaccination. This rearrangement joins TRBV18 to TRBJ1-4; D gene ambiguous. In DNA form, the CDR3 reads TGTGCCAGCTCATCACAGAGAGAAAAACTGTTTTTT. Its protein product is CASSSQREKLFF.